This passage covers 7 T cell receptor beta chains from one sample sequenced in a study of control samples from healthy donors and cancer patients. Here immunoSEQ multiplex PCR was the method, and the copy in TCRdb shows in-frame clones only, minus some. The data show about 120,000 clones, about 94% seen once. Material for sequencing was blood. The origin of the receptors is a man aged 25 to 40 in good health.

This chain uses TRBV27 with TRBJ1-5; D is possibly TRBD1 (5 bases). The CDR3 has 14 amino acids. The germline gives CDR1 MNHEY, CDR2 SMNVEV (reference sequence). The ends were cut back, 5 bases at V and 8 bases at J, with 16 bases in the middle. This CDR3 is CASSLTVGVEPQHF. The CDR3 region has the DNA TGTGCCAGCAGTCTGACAGTGGGGGTTGAGCCCCAGCATTTT.

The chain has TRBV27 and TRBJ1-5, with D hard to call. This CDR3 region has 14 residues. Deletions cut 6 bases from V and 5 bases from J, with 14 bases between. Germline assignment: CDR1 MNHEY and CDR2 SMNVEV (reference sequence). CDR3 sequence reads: CASSRVGPYQPQHF. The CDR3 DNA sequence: TGTGCCAGCAGCCGAGTCGGCCCGTATCAGCCCCAGCATTTT.

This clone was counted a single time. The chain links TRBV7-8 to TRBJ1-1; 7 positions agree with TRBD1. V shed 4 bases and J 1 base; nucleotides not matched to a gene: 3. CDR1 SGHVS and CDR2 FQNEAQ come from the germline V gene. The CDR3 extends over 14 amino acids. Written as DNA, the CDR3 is TGTGCCAGCAGCTCCAGGACAGGGAACACTGAAGCTTTCTTT. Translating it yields CASSSRTGNTEAFF.

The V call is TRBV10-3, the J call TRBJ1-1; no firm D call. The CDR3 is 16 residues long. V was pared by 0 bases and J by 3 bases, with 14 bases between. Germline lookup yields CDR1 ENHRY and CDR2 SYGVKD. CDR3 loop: CAISESIQKGYTEAFF. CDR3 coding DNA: TGTGCCATCAGTGAGTCGATTCAGAAGGGTTACACTGAAGCTTTCTTT.

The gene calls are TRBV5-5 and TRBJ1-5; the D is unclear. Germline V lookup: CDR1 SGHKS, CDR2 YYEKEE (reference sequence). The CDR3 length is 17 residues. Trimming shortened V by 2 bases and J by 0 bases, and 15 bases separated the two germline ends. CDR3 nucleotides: TGTGCCAGCAGCTTAACGGGCGGGAGATATAGCAATCAGCCCCAGCATTTT. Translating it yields CASSLTGGRYSNQPQHF.

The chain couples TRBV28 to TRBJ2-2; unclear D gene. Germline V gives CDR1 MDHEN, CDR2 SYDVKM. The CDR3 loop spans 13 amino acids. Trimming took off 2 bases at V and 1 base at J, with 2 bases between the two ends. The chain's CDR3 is CASSLGNTGELFF. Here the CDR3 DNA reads TGTGCCAGCAGTTTAGGGAACACCGGGGAGCTGTTTTTT.

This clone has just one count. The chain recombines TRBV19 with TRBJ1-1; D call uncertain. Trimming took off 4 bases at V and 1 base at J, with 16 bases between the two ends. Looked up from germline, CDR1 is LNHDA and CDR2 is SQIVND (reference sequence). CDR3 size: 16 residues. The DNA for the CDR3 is TGTGCCAGTAGTACTCTTATTCTAGGAAGGAACACTGAAGCTTTCTTT. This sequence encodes CASSTLILGRNTEAFF.